The rows below give T cell receptor beta chains drawn from one sample of a study of blood T cells in healthy people across ages. TCRdb analysed the 5' RACE reads with MiXCR anew, one entry per CDR3 protein. Counted here are 1 million or so distinct CDR3 sequences, approximately 25% occurring once; the ten biggest clones make up around 0.75%. These data also featured in a second study, about T cells of mothers and their children.

The specimen was blood. Receptors originate from a girl aged 2-9 years in good health. CDR3s include the opening cysteine and the closing phenylalanine or tryptophan. D genes are given only for firm matches. Clone size appears in some rows only: once, few, many, or a class for an expanded clone.

j_gene: TRBJ2-6
d_gene: -
len: 18
v_gene: TRBV11-2
abundance: few
CDR3aa: CASSLGRSGNSGANVLTF
CDR3nt: TGTGCCAGCAGCTTAGGGAGGTCCGGAAACTCTGGGGCCAACGTCCTGACTTTC

j_gene: TRBJ1-4
d_gene: -
len: 15
v_gene: TRBV7-2
abundance: -
CDR3aa: CASSQRGGGHEKLFF
CDR3nt: TGTGCCAGCAGTCAGCGAGGAGGGGGGCATGAAAAACTGTTTTTT

j_gene: TRBJ1-6
d_gene: -
len: 15
v_gene: TRBV7-2
abundance: few
CDR3aa: CASSFTARGNSPLHF
CDR3nt: TGTGCCAGCAGCTTTACAGCTCGCGGTAATTCACCCCTCCACTTT

j_gene: TRBJ2-1
d_gene: -
len: 18
v_gene: TRBV4-3
abundance: -
CDR3aa: CASSPKGSGDFSYNEQFF
CDR3nt: TGCGCCAGCAGCCCCAAGGGTTCCGGGGATTTCTCCTACAATGAGCAGTTCTTC

j_gene: TRBJ2-7
d_gene: -
len: 13
v_gene: TRBV9
abundance: few
CDR3aa: CASSGDISREQYF
CDR3nt: TGTGCCAGCAGCGGGGACATTTCGAGAGAGCAGTACTTC

j_gene: TRBJ2-3
d_gene: -
len: 15
v_gene: TRBV7-8
abundance: -
CDR3aa: CASSLVDRQADTQYF
CDR3nt: TGTGCCAGCAGCTTAGTAGACAGGCAGGCAGATACGCAGTATTTT

j_gene: TRBJ2-5
d_gene: TRBD2
len: 16
v_gene: TRBV4-2
abundance: few
CDR3aa: CASSQGEAGIQETQYF
CDR3nt: TGTGCCAGCAGCCAAGGGGAAGCGGGGATCCAAGAGACCCAGTACTTC

j_gene: TRBJ2-7
d_gene: -
len: 14
v_gene: TRBV7-2
abundance: -
CDR3aa: CASSLDGALDEQYF
CDR3nt: TGTGCTAGCAGCTTAGATGGGGCGCTAGACGAGCAGTACTTC

j_gene: TRBJ2-7
d_gene: -
len: 13
v_gene: TRBV29-1
abundance: few
CDR3aa: CSVEDSQAGEQYF
CDR3nt: TGCAGCGTTGAAGATTCCCAAGCTGGCGAGCAGTACTTC

j_gene: TRBJ1-6
d_gene: -
len: 14
v_gene: TRBV7-9
abundance: few
CDR3aa: CASSLDSGGSPLHF
CDR3nt: TGTGCCAGCAGCTTAGATTCGGGGGGATCACCCCTCCACTTT

j_gene: TRBJ2-7
d_gene: -
len: 14
v_gene: TRBV4-2
abundance: few
CDR3aa: CASSQAELSYEQYF
CDR3nt: TGTGCCAGCAGCCAAGCTGAGCTCTCCTACGAGCAGTACTTC

j_gene: TRBJ2-7
d_gene: -
len: 14
v_gene: TRBV5-1
abundance: few
CDR3aa: CASSFPGATYEQYF
CDR3nt: TGCGCCAGCAGCTTCCCCGGGGCAACCTACGAGCAGTACTTC

j_gene: TRBJ2-1
d_gene: -
len: 17
v_gene: TRBV27
abundance: -
CDR3aa: CASSLIPRAATYNEQFF
CDR3nt: TGTGCCAGCAGTTTAATCCCCCGAGCGGCTACCTACAATGAGCAGTTCTTC

j_gene: TRBJ1-1
d_gene: -
len: 14
v_gene: TRBV7-9
abundance: -
CDR3aa: CASSLGGFGTEAFF
CDR3nt: TGTGCCAGCAGCTTGGGAGGGTTTGGCACTGAAGCTTTCTTT

j_gene: TRBJ2-1
d_gene: -
len: 15
v_gene: TRBV4-3
abundance: -
CDR3aa: CASSHRLGPYNEQFF
CDR3nt: TGCGCCAGCAGCCATCGTCTAGGGCCTTACAATGAGCAGTTCTTC

j_gene: TRBJ1-1
d_gene: -
len: 11
v_gene: TRBV29-1
abundance: few
CDR3aa: CSGTGGTEAFF
CDR3nt: TGCAGCGGGACTGGAGGCACTGAAGCCTTCTTT

j_gene: TRBJ2-5
d_gene: TRBD2
len: 15
v_gene: TRBV5-6
abundance: -
CDR3aa: CASSFAGGGEETQYF
CDR3nt: TGTGCCAGCAGCTTTGCGGGAGGCGGTGAGGAGACCCAGTACTTC

j_gene: TRBJ2-1
d_gene: -
len: 18
v_gene: TRBV5-1
abundance: -
CDR3aa: CASSLGLNFLNGYNEQFF
CDR3nt: TGCGCCAGCAGCTTGGGACTAAATTTCCTTAATGGCTACAATGAGCAGTTCTTC

j_gene: TRBJ2-7
d_gene: TRBD1
len: 13
v_gene: TRBV5-5
abundance: few
CDR3aa: CASRATGVGEQYF
CDR3nt: TGTGCCAGCAGAGCAACAGGGGTCGGCGAGCAGTACTTC

j_gene: TRBJ2-3
d_gene: -
len: 15
v_gene: TRBV12-3/TRBV12-4
abundance: few
CDR3aa: CASGTSGVRTDTQYF
CDR3nt: TGTGCCAGCGGGACAAGCGGGGTGAGAACAGATACGCAGTATTTT

j_gene: TRBJ2-1
d_gene: -
len: 11
v_gene: TRBV7-9
abundance: few
CDR3aa: CASSLNPGKFF
CDR3nt: TGTGCCAGCAGCTTAAACCCGGGGAAGTTCTTC

j_gene: TRBJ1-1
d_gene: TRBD1
len: 13
v_gene: TRBV5-4
abundance: -
CDR3aa: CASSHGTATEAFF
CDR3nt: TGTGCCAGCAGCCACGGGACAGCCACTGAAGCTTTCTTT

j_gene: TRBJ2-7
d_gene: TRBD2
len: 15
v_gene: TRBV27
abundance: -
CDR3aa: CASSVAGVGSYEQYF
CDR3nt: TGTGCCAGCAGTGTAGCGGGAGTCGGGTCCTACGAGCAGTACTTC

j_gene: TRBJ1-1
d_gene: -
len: 13
v_gene: TRBV5-5
abundance: few
CDR3aa: CASRGTVNTEAFF
CDR3nt: TGTGCCAGCAGGGGGACGGTAAACACTGAAGCTTTCTTT

j_gene: TRBJ2-1
d_gene: -
len: 15
v_gene: TRBV13
abundance: few
CDR3aa: CASSFHGEGYNEQFF
CDR3nt: TGTGCCAGCAGCTTTCACGGGGAAGGGTACAATGAGCAGTTCTTC

j_gene: TRBJ2-7
d_gene: -
len: 13
v_gene: TRBV27
abundance: many
CDR3aa: CASSFGQNYEQYF
CDR3nt: TGTGCCAGCAGTTTCGGCCAGAACTACGAGCAGTACTTC

j_gene: TRBJ2-3
d_gene: TRBD2
len: 14
v_gene: TRBV6-4
abundance: once
CDR3aa: CASIWERGKDTQYF
CDR3nt: TGTGCCAGCATCTGGGAGCGGGGAAAAGATACGCAGTATTTT

j_gene: TRBJ2-7
d_gene: -
len: 12
v_gene: TRBV7-9
abundance: -
CDR3aa: CASSIQGDGQYF
CDR3nt: TGTGCCAGCAGCATCCAAGGGGATGGGCAGTACTTC

j_gene: TRBJ2-1
d_gene: TRBD2
len: 12
v_gene: TRBV10-3
abundance: -
CDR3aa: CANGLAGVEQFF
CDR3nt: TGTGCCAACGGACTAGCGGGAGTTGAGCAGTTCTTC

j_gene: TRBJ1-2
d_gene: -
len: 12
v_gene: TRBV7-2
abundance: few
CDR3aa: CASSTLLGGYTF
CDR3nt: TGTGCCAGCAGCACCCTCTTAGGAGGCTACACCTTC

j_gene: TRBJ2-5
d_gene: -
len: 13
v_gene: TRBV29-1
abundance: few
CDR3aa: CSVAETGKETQYF
CDR3nt: TGCAGCGTTGCCGAGACTGGAAAAGAGACCCAGTACTTC

j_gene: TRBJ2-3
d_gene: -
len: 14
v_gene: TRBV28
abundance: -
CDR3aa: CASSLWARGDTQYF
CDR3nt: TGTGCCAGCAGTTTATGGGCTAGGGGGGATACGCAGTATTTT

j_gene: TRBJ2-5
d_gene: -
len: 14
v_gene: TRBV7-9
abundance: few
CDR3aa: CASRYYRDEETQYF
CDR3nt: TGTGCCAGCAGGTACTACAGGGACGAGGAGACCCAGTACTTC

j_gene: TRBJ1-1
d_gene: -
len: 14
v_gene: TRBV29-1
abundance: -
CDR3aa: CSVEGSKYNPEAFF
CDR3nt: TGCAGCGTTGAAGGCTCCAAGTACAATCCTGAAGCCTTCTTT

j_gene: TRBJ2-6
d_gene: -
len: 17
v_gene: TRBV5-6
abundance: few
CDR3aa: CASSLVWRRSGANVLTF
CDR3nt: TGTGCCAGCAGCTTAGTGTGGCGACGCTCTGGGGCCAACGTCCTGACTTTC

j_gene: TRBJ2-3
d_gene: -
len: 12
v_gene: TRBV20-1
abundance: few
CDR3aa: CSAYKILDTQYF
CDR3nt: TGCAGTGCTTATAAAATCCTGGATACGCAGTATTTT

j_gene: TRBJ2-5
d_gene: -
len: 15
v_gene: TRBV3-1
abundance: few
CDR3aa: CASSLAGLNRETQYF
CDR3nt: TGTGCCAGCAGCCTTGCCGGACTAAATAGAGAGACCCAGTACTTC

j_gene: TRBJ2-3
d_gene: TRBD2
len: 16
v_gene: TRBV27
abundance: -
CDR3aa: CASSEGPSGFTDTQYF
CDR3nt: TGTGCCAGCAGCGAAGGGCCTAGCGGCTTCACAGATACGCAGTATTTT

j_gene: TRBJ2-7
d_gene: TRBD2
len: 17
v_gene: TRBV6-2/TRBV6-3
abundance: -
CDR3aa: CASSPRGGTSGSYEQYF
CDR3nt: TGTGCCAGCAGTCCCAGAGGCGGGACTAGCGGTTCCTACGAGCAGTACTTC

j_gene: TRBJ1-1
d_gene: -
len: 11
v_gene: TRBV29-1
abundance: -
CDR3aa: CSALKNTEAFF
CDR3nt: TGCAGCGCGTTGAAGAACACTGAAGCTTTCTTT

j_gene: TRBJ1-2
d_gene: -
len: 12
v_gene: TRBV11-2
abundance: -
CDR3aa: CASSVEGYGYPF
CDR3nt: TGTGCCAGCAGCGTCGAGGGCTATGGCTACCCCTTC

j_gene: TRBJ2-5
d_gene: -
len: 17
v_gene: TRBV5-5
abundance: -
CDR3aa: CASSLYLGVSLRETQYF
CDR3nt: TGTGCCAGCAGCTTGTATCTGGGGGTTTCCCTTCGAGAGACCCAGTACTTC

j_gene: TRBJ2-7
d_gene: -
len: 14
v_gene: TRBV20-1
abundance: -
CDR3aa: CSATHGRSSGEQYF
CDR3nt: TGCAGTGCTACCCATGGAAGGTCCTCGGGTGAGCAGTACTTC

j_gene: TRBJ2-1
d_gene: -
len: 12
v_gene: TRBV5-1
abundance: -
CDR3aa: CASSLVNDEQFF
CDR3nt: TGCGCCAGCAGCTTGGTCAACGATGAGCAGTTCTTC

j_gene: TRBJ1-5
d_gene: -
len: 13
v_gene: TRBV13
abundance: -
CDR3aa: CASSSGREGPQHF
CDR3nt: TGTGCCAGCAGCTCGGGACGGGAGGGGCCCCAGCATTTT

j_gene: TRBJ1-1
d_gene: -
len: 11
v_gene: TRBV25-1
abundance: -
CDR3aa: CASVFNTEAFF
CDR3nt: TGTGCCAGCGTATTCAACACTGAAGCTTTCTTT

j_gene: TRBJ1-5
d_gene: -
len: 15
v_gene: TRBV12-5
abundance: once
CDR3aa: CASGLPGENNQPQHF
CDR3nt: TGTGCTAGTGGTTTGCCGGGGGAGAACAATCAGCCCCAGCATTTT

j_gene: TRBJ2-7
d_gene: TRBD1
len: 13
v_gene: TRBV7-3
abundance: -
CDR3aa: CASSLEQGSEQYF
CDR3nt: TGTGCCAGCAGCTTGGAACAGGGGAGCGAGCAGTACTTC

j_gene: TRBJ1-2
d_gene: TRBD1
len: 13
v_gene: TRBV7-3
abundance: few
CDR3aa: CASSLLGGGGYTF
CDR3nt: TGTGCCAGCAGCTTACTAGGGGGCGGTGGCTACACCTTC

j_gene: TRBJ1-4
d_gene: -
len: 15
v_gene: TRBV4-1
abundance: -
CDR3aa: CASSRLQGGSEKLCF
CDR3nt: TGCGCCAGCAGCCGTCTACAAGGAGGTAGTGAAAAACTGTGTTTT

j_gene: TRBJ2-3
d_gene: TRBD2
len: 18
v_gene: TRBV7-2
abundance: -
CDR3aa: CASSLAFSGSFQGDTQYF
CDR3nt: TGTGCCAGCAGCTTAGCGTTTAGCGGGAGCTTTCAGGGAGATACGCAGTATTTT

j_gene: TRBJ1-4
d_gene: -
len: 18
v_gene: TRBV7-9
abundance: -
CDR3aa: CASSLSQLGQTIDEKLFF
CDR3nt: TGTGCCAGCAGCTTATCCCAACTTGGACAGACGATAGATGAAAAACTGTTTTTT

j_gene: TRBJ2-7
d_gene: TRBD1
len: 12
v_gene: TRBV29-1
abundance: -
CDR3aa: CSVGGRGNEQYF
CDR3nt: TGCAGCGTTGGCGGCAGGGGGAACGAGCAGTACTTC